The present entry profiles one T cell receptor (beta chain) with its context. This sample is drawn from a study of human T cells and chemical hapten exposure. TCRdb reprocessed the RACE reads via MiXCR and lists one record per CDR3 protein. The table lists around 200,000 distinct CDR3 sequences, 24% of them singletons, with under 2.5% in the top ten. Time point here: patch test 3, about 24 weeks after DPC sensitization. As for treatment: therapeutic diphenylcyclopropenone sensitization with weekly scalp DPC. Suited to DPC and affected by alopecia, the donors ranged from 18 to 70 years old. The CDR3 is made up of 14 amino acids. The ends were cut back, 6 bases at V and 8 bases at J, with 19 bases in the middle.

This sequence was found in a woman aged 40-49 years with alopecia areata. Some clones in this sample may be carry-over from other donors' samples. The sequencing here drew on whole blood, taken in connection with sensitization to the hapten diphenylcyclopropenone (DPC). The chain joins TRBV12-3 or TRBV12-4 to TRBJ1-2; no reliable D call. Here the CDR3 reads CASSSSGYLSGYTF. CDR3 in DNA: TGTGCCAGCAGCTCCTCCGGTTACTTAAGCGGCTACACCTTC.